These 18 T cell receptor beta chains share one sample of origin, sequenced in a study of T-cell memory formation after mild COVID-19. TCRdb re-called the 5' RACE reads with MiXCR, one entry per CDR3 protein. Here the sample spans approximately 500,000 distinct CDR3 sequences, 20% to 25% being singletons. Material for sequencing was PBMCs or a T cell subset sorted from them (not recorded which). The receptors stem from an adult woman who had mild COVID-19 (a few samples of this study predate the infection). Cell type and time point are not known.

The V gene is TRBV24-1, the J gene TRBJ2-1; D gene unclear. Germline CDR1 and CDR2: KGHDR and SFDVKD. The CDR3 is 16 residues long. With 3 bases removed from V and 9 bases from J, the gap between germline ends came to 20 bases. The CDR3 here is CATSDQMIKDGVEQFF. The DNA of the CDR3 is TGTGCCACCAGTGATCAGATGATCAAAGACGGCGTTGAGCAGTTCTTC.

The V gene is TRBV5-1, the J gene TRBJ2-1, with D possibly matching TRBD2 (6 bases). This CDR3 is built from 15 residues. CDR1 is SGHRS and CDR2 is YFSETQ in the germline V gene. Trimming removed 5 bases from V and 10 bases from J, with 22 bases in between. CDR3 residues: CASRGGDSLSQEQFF. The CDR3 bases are TGCGCCAGCAGAGGTGGGGACTCCCTCTCGCAGGAGCAGTTCTTC.

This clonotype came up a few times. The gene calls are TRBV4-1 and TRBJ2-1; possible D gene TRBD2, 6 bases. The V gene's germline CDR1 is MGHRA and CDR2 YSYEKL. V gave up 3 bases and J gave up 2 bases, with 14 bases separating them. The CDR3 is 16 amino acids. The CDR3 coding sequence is TGCGCCAGCAGCCATAGTCGCTCTAGCGCCTACAATGAGCAGTTCTTC. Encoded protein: CASSHSRSSAYNEQFF.

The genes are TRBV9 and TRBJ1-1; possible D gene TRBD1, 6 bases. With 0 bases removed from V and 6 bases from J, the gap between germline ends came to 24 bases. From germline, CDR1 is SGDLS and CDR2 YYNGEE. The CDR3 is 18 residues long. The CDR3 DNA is TGTGCCAGCAGCGTAGGGATCACGTACAGGGCCGGGTTTTCTGAAGCTTTCTTT. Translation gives CASSVGITYRAGFSEAFF.

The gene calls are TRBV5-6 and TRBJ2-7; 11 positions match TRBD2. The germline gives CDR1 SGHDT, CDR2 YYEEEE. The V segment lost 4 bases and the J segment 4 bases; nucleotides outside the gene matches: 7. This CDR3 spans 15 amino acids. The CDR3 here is CASSLTSGAPYEQYF. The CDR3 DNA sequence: TGTGCCAGCAGCCTGACTAGCGGGGCACCATACGAGCAGTACTTC.

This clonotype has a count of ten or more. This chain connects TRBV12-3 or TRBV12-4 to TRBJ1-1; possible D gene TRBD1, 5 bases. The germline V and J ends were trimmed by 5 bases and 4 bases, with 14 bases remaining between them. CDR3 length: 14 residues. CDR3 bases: TGTGCCAGCAGTCCTTGGGGGTCCGTCACTGAAGCTTTCTTT. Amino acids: CASSPWGSVTEAFF.

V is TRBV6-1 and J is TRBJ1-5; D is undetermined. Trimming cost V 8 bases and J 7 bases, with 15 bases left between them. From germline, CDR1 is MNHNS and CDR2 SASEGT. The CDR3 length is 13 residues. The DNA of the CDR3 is TGTGCCAGCTCCGGATCGGGGTACCAGCCCCAGCATTTT. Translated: CASSGSGYQPQHF.

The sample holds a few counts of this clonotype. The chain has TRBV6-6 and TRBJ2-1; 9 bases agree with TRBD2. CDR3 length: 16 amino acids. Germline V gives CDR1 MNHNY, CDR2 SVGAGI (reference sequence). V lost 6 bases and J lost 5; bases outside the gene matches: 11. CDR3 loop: CASSHPRLAEDNEQFF. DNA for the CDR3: TGTGCCAGCAGCCACCCCCGACTAGCGGAGGACAATGAGCAGTTCTTC.

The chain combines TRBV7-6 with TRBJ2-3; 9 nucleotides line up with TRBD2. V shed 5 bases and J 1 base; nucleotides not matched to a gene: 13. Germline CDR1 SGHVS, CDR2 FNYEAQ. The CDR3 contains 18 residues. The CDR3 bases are TGTGCCAGCAGCCCCACAGCGGGAGGAGGTCCGGGCACAGATACGCAGTATTTT. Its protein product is CASSPTAGGGPGTDTQYF.

CDR3 DNA sequence: TGTGCCAGCAGTTTATCGGAAAGCCACGAGCAGTACTTC. This gives the protein CASSLSESHEQYF. This chain links TRBV27 with TRBJ2-7, with D unresolved. Trimming cost V 0 bases and J 5 bases, with 8 bases left between them. CDR1 and CDR2 from the germline V gene are MNHEY and SMNVEV (reference sequence). The CDR3 spans 13 residues.

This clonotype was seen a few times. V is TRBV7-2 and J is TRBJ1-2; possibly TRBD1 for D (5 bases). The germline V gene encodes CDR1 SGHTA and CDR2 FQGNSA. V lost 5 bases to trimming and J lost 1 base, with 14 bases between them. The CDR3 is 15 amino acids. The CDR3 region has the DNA TGTGCCAGCAGCCAATCCGGGACCGATAACTATGGCTACACCTTC. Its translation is CASSQSGTDNYGYTF. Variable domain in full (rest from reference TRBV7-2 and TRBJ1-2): GAGVSQSPSNKVTEKGKDVELRCDPISGHTALYWYRQSLGQGLEFLIYFQGNSAPDKSGLPSDRFSAERTGGSVSTLTIQRTQQEDSAVYLCASSQSGTDNYGYTFGSGTRLTVV.

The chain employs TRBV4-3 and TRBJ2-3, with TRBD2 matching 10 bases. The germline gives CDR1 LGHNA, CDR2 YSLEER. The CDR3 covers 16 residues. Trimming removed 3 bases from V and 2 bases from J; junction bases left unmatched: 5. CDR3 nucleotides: TGCGCCAGCAGCCATGGACTAGCGGACTCCACAGATACGCAGTATTTT. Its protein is CASSHGLADSTDTQYF.

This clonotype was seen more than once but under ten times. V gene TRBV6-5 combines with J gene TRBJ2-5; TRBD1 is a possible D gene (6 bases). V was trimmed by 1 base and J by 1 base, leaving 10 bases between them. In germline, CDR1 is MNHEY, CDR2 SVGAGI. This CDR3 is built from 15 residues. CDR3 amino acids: CASSYYGQRQETQYF. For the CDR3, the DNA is TGTGCCAGCAGTTACTACGGACAGCGCCAAGAGACCCAGTACTTC.

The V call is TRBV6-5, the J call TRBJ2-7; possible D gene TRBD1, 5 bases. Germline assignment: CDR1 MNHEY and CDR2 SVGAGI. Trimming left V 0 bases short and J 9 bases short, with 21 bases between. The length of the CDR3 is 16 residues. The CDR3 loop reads CASSYSDSPSGFGQYF. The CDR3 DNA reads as TGTGCCAGCAGTTACTCAGACAGCCCCTCAGGTTTTGGGCAGTACTTC.

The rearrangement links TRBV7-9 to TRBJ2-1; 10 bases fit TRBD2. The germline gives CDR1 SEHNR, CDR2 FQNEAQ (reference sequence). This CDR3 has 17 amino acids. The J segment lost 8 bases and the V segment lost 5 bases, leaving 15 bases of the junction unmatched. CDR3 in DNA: TGTGCCAGCAGCCACACCATAGCGGGACTAGCGCCCGATGAGCAGTTCTTC. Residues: CASSHTIAGLAPDEQFF. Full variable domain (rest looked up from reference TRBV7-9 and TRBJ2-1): DTGVSQNPRHKITKRGQNVTFRCDPISEHNRLYWYRQTLGQGPEFLTYFQNEAQLEKSRLLSDRFSAERPKGSFSTLEIQRTEQGDSAMYLCASSHTIAGLAPDEQFFGPGTRLTVL.

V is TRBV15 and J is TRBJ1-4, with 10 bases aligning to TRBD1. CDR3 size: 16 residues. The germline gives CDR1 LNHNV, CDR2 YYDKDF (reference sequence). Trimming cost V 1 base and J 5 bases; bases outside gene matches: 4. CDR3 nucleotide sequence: TGTGCCACCAGCAGAGGGGACAGGGGACAAAATGAAAAACTGTTTTTT. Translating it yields CATSRGDRGQNEKLFF. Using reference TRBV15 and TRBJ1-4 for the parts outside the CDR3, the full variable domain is DAMVIQNPRYQVTQFGKPVTLSCSQTLNHNVMYWYQQKSSQAPKLLFHYYDKDFNNEADTPDNFQSRRPNTSFCFLDIRSPGLGDTAMYLCATSRGDRGQNEKLFFGSGTQLSVL.

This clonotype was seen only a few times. The CDR3, as DNA: TGTGCCAGCAGCCCCCTAATCTCGGAGACCCAGTACTTC. Translated: CASSPLISETQYF. This chain joins TRBV11-2 and TRBJ2-5; D is unresolved. CDR1 and CDR2 from the germline V gene are SGHAT and FQNNGV. V gave up 5 bases and J gave up 5 bases, with 12 bases separating them. CDR3 length equals 13 residues.

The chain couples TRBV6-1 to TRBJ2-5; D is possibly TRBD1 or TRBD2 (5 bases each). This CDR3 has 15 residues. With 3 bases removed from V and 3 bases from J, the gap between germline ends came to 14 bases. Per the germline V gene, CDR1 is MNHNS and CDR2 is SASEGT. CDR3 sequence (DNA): TGTGCCAGCAGTGACTTGGGGGAGTTAAAAGAGACCCAGTACTTC. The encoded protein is CASSDLGELKETQYF.